Shown below are 26 T cell receptor beta chains from a single sample sequenced in a study of CD8 T cells in ankylosing spondylitis. Using its own MiXCR run on the 5' RACE reads, TCRdb lists one record per CDR3 protein. The sample yields over 30,000 distinct CDR3 sequences, 16% seen once. Sequencing input: blood. All receptors derive from a male donor with ankylosing spondylitis or in good health (not recorded which).

This clonotype has more than one count but fewer than ten. This chain links TRBV29-1 with TRBJ2-2, with D unclear. The CDR3 consists of 13 residues. Germline CDR1 and CDR2: SQVTM and ANQGSEA. The V and J ends lost 2 bases and 4 bases respectively, with 8 bases between them. CDR3 loop: CSVERAVTGELFF. CDR3 nucleotide sequence: TGCAGCGTTGAAAGGGCAGTCACCGGGGAGCTGTTTTTT.

This clonotype was picked up a small number of times. The chain combines TRBV6-6 with TRBJ2-3, with 7 bases fitting TRBD2. Germline trimming cut 6 bases from V and 7 bases from J; bases unmatched to any gene: 10. This CDR3 comprises 14 residues. Per germline, CDR1 MNHNY and CDR2 SVGAGI (reference sequence). The CDR3 is CASSISGTTNTQYF. DNA of the CDR3: TGTGCCAGCAGCATATCGGGGACTACCAATACGCAGTATTTT.

V usage is TRBV7-3 and J usage is TRBJ2-5; 8 bases are shared with TRBD2. The CDR3 is made up of 16 amino acids. Trimming cost V 3 bases and J 3 bases; bases outside gene matches: 9. CDR1 is SGHTA, CDR2 FQGTGA, per germline. The CDR3 nucleotides read TGTGCCAGCAGCTTTGGCCCACTAGCGGTAAAAGAGACCCAGTACTTC. It encodes CASSFGPLAVKETQYF.

The chain couples TRBV4-3 to TRBJ2-1; TRBD1 might be the D (6 bases). V was shortened by 5 bases and J by 8 bases, with 19 bases between the two germline ends. This CDR3 is built from 15 residues. The germline CDR1 and CDR2 sequences are LGHNA and YSLEER. Here the CDR3 reads CASSRDTVAVDEQFF. Written as DNA, the CDR3 is TGCGCCAGCAGCAGGGACACTGTGGCAGTGGATGAGCAGTTCTTC.

This clonotype came up a few times. The J gene is TRBJ2-3, the V gene TRBV28, with TRBD1 matching 8 bases. The junction had 6 bases not matched to a gene; V was cut back by 5 bases and J by 2 bases. The length of the CDR3 is 15 residues. Germline loops: CDR1 MDHEN, CDR2 SYDVKM. The CDR3 loop reads CASSPPGQVTDTQYF. CDR3 sequence (DNA): TGTGCCAGCAGTCCCCCGGGACAGGTCACAGATACGCAGTATTTT.

This clonotype was seen ten or more times. This rearrangement joins TRBV5-1 to TRBJ2-1, with D tentatively TRBD1 or TRBD2 (5 bases each). Germline CDR1 and CDR2: SGHRS and YFSETQ. The CDR3 has 18 amino acids. The V and J ends lost 3 bases and 0 bases respectively, with 19 bases between them. CDR3 sequence (DNA): TGCGCCAGCAGCTCGGGGCTGCCTAGGTTGAGCTCCTACAATGAGCAGTTCTTC. This codes for CASSSGLPRLSSYNEQFF.

J is TRBJ2-7 and V is TRBV5-1, with D perhaps TRBD2 (6 bases). Trimming took off 0 bases at V and 3 bases at J, with 10 bases between the two ends. The CDR3 loop spans 14 amino acids. Germline values: CDR1 SGHRS, CDR2 YFSETQ. For the CDR3, the DNA is TGCGCCAGCAGCTTGGAGGAGGGATACTACGAGCAGTACTTC. This gives the protein CASSLEEGYYEQYF.

The chain couples TRBV21-1 to TRBJ2-7; TRBD1, the table's D call, was not compared with the DNA. TRBV21-1 is given as a pseudogene. This CDR3 spans 18 amino acids. The CDR3 loop reads CASSKVRSSPGQGYEQYV. CDR3 nucleotides: TGTGCCAGCAGCAAAGTCAGAAGTTCTCCGGGACAGGGTTACGAGCAGTACGTC.

The chain joins TRBV5-6 to TRBJ2-3; D unclear. Trimming cost V 10 bases and J 4 bases, with 19 bases left between them. The CDR3 totals 14 residues. Germline V CDR1 and CDR2: SGHDT, YYEEEE. CDR3 nucleotides: TGTGCCGGTACCCACAAGGGATTTCCAGATACGCAGTATTTT. This gives the protein CAGTHKGFPDTQYF.

The chain uses TRBV25-1 and TRBJ1-1; the D gene is possibly TRBD1 (5 bases). Trimming took off 5 bases at V and 4 bases at J, with 8 bases between the two ends. Germline V lookup: CDR1 MGHDK, CDR2 SYGVNS. The CDR3 loop spans 12 amino acids. The CDR3 DNA reads TGTGCCAGCAGTACGGGGACCACTGAAGCTTTCTTT. Its protein is CASSTGTTEAFF.

This clonotype was observed many times. The chain combines TRBV24-1 with TRBJ2-3, with a tentative D call TRBD1 (6 bases). The CDR3 runs 15 residues. The V and J ends lost 2 bases and 5 bases respectively, with 13 bases between them. The germline gives CDR1 KGHDR, CDR2 SFDVKD. The CDR3 sequence is CATSDSQGFKDTQYF. DNA of the CDR3: TGTGCCACCAGTGATTCGCAGGGGTTTAAAGATACGCAGTATTTT.

This rearrangement joins TRBV14 to TRBJ2-1; 10 nucleotides align to TRBD1. The length of the CDR3 is 16 residues. Germline V gives CDR1 SGHDN, CDR2 FVKESK. V was clipped by 1 base and J by 2 bases; unmatched bases: 2. CDR3 residues: CASSQGGQGAYNEQFF. DNA for the CDR3: TGTGCCAGCAGCCAAGGTGGACAGGGGGCCTACAATGAGCAGTTCTTC. Full variable domain (remainder filled in from reference TRBV14 and TRBJ2-1): EAGVTQFPSHSVIEKGQTVTLRCDPISGHDNLYWYRRVMGKEIKFLLHFVKESKQDESGMPNNRFLAERTGGTYSTLKVQPAELEDSGVYFCASSQGGQGAYNEQFFGPGTRLTVL.

V is TRBV12-3 or TRBV12-4 and J is TRBJ2-3; 10 bases are shared with TRBD2. The junction had 6 bases not matched to a gene; V was cut back by 6 bases and J by 6 bases. This CDR3 contains 14 residues. The CDR3 region is CASRPGTSVDTQYF. CDR3 nucleotide sequence: TGTGCCAGCAGGCCCGGGACTAGCGTTGATACGCAGTATTTT.

The chain is built from TRBV5-1 and TRBJ2-3, with TRBD2 identical over 8 bases. V trimming: 2 bases; J trimming: 1 base; junction bases outside the gene matches: 6. The CDR3 has 16 residues. Per germline, CDR1 SGHRS and CDR2 YFSETQ. DNA for the CDR3: TGCGCCAGCAGCTTAAGGACGGGAGGGGGCACAGATACGCAGTATTTT. It is translated as CASSLRTGGGTDTQYF.

This clonotype came up a few times. The chain couples TRBV6-4 to TRBJ2-3; D is possibly TRBD1 (6 bases). The germline V gene encodes CDR1 MRHNA and CDR2 SNTAGT. The CDR3 has 15 amino acids. V was pared by 0 bases and J by 2 bases, with 9 bases between. CDR3 residues: CASSDSRDTTDTQYF. The CDR3 DNA reads as TGTGCCAGCAGTGACTCGAGGGACACCACAGATACGCAGTATTTT.

Only a few counts were recorded for this clonotype. The chain couples TRBV15 to TRBJ1-2; 7 bases fit TRBD1. The CDR3 sequence is 15 residues long. V shed 4 bases, J shed 8 bases, and the junction held 13 bases outside the gene matches. In germline, CDR1 is LNHNV, CDR2 YYDKDF (reference sequence). The CDR3 spells CATSTERDSPIGYTF. The CDR3 DNA reads TGTGCCACCAGCACTGAACGGGACAGCCCTATCGGCTACACCTTC. Variable domain in full (rest from reference TRBV15 and TRBJ1-2): DAMVIQNPRYQVTQFGKPVTLSCSQTLNHNVMYWYQQKSSQAPKLLFHYYDKDFNNEADTPDNFQSRRPNTSFCFLDIRSPGLGDTAMYLCATSTERDSPIGYTFGSGTRLTVV.

The J gene is TRBJ2-5, the V gene TRBV7-2; maybe TRBD2 (5 bases). The germline gives CDR1 SGHTA, CDR2 FQGNSA. There are 14 residues in the CDR3. V gave up 1 base and J gave up 4 bases, with 10 bases separating them. CDR3 nucleotides: TGTGCCAGCAGCTTAGAACTAGTGGGAGAGACCCAGTACTTC. Amino acids: CASSLELVGETQYF.

This clonotype has a handful of counts. The chain has TRBV29-1 and TRBJ1-2, with D unclear. The CDR3 spans 13 residues. CDR1 is SQVTM and CDR2 is ANQGSEA in the germline V gene. The V end lost 3 bases, the J end lost 4 bases, and 12 bases lay between the germline ends. The CDR3 bases are TGCAGCGTTGAGCTAGGGCAGGCCTATGGCTACACCTTC. Its translation: CSVELGQAYGYTF.

This clonotype was observed a few times. This sequence joins TRBV25-1 and TRBJ1-2; tentatively, D is TRBD1 (5 bases). V was clipped by 5 bases and J by 3 bases, with 16 bases between them. There are 15 residues in the CDR3. The germline gives CDR1 MGHDK, CDR2 SYGVNS. In DNA form, the CDR3 reads TGTGCCAGCAGTCCCAAGGGAAGGGGCGACTATGGCTACACCTTC. Its translation: CASSPKGRGDYGYTF.

V is TRBV28 and J is TRBJ2-3; 7 bases are a match to TRBD2. The CDR3 length is 15 residues. V lost 8 bases to trimming and J lost 2 bases; unmatched junction nucleotides: 10. Per germline, CDR1 MDHEN and CDR2 SYDVKM. CDR3 loop: CASAGGGTLTDTQYF. The CDR3 DNA reads TGTGCCAGCGCTGGGGGGGGGACCCTCACAGATACGCAGTATTTT.

The chain couples TRBV7-9 to TRBJ1-5; no reliable D call. The CDR3 has 13 residues. The germline CDR1 and CDR2 sequences are SEHNR and FQNEAQ (reference sequence). The V end was cut by 3 bases, the J end by 6 bases, with 9 bases between. The CDR3 DNA is TGTGCCAGCAGCTTTTCTGGGGTTCAGCCCCAGCATTTT. Its protein is CASSFSGVQPQHF. The full variable domain, with the rest looked up from reference TRBV7-9 and TRBJ1-5, is DTGVSQNPRHKITKRGQNVTFRCDPISEHNRLYWYRQTLGQGPEFLTYFQNEAQLEKSRLLSDRFSAERPKGSFSTLEIQRTEQGDSAMYLCASSFSGVQPQHFGDGTRLSIL.

In DNA form, the CDR3 reads TGCGCCAGCCTTCAGGACAGGGTTTTCGAGCAGTACGTC. Its protein product is CASLQDRVFEQYV. This chain links TRBV10-1 with TRBJ2-7; 8 positions agree with TRBD1. This CDR3 contains 13 residues. Trimming removed 8 bases from V and 6 bases from J; junction bases left unmatched: 9. In germline, CDR1 is WNHNN, CDR2 SYGVQD (reference sequence).

This clonotype was counted a single time. This rearrangement joins TRBV10-3 to TRBJ2-6, with TRBD1 matching over 8 bases. The V and J ends lost 10 bases and 1 base, in that order; junction bases with no gene match: 12. CDR3 length equals 17 residues. The V gene's germline CDR1 is ENHRY and CDR2 SYGVKD. The CDR3 nucleotides are TGTGCCACCGGGGCTTTGCAGGGGGCATCTGGGGCCAACGTCCTGACTTTC. Translated: CATGALQGASGANVLTF.

This clonotype has a handful of counts. The chain has TRBV7-2 and TRBJ2-3; tentative D call: TRBD1 (6 bases). Trimming took 3 bases from V and 0 from J, leaving 10 bases between them. Germline V gene sequence: CDR1 SGHTA, CDR2 FQGNSA. The CDR3 runs to 15 residues. The CDR3 DNA is TGTGCCAGCAGCTTTAACAGGGTTAGCACAGATACGCAGTATTTT. Residues: CASSFNRVSTDTQYF.

The chain recombines TRBV28 with TRBJ2-1, with 7 positions matching TRBD1. The CDR3 has 13 residues. Unmatched junction bases numbered 4, after V lost 7 bases and J lost 4 bases. Germline CDR1 reads MDHEN; CDR2 reads SYDVKM. The CDR3 coding sequence is TGTGCCAGCAATAACAGGGGATACAATGAGCAGTTCTTC. It specifies CASNNRGYNEQFF.

V is TRBV4-1 and J is TRBJ1-6; 8 positions match TRBD1. Trimming removed 1 base from V and 7 bases from J; junction bases left unmatched: 3. This CDR3 is 15 amino acids long. The germline V gene has CDR1 MGHRA and CDR2 YSYEKL. The CDR3 nucleotides read TGCGCCAGCAGCCAAGTCACAGGGGGGAATTCACCCCTCCACTTT. Its protein product is CASSQVTGGNSPLHF.